The 29 T cell receptor beta chains below come from one sample, sequenced in a study of T-cell memory formation after mild COVID-19 (dated by TCRdb to the early 2020s). Library method: 5' RACE. Sequencing relied on an Illumina NovaSeq 6000. TCRdb ran its own pipeline on the public reads, namely fastp trimming at Q25 and MiXCR clone calling, and kept in-frame beta chains. Each record represents a unique CDR3 protein, reported with the most common genes and DNA among its rows. This sample holds 25,000 or so distinct CDR3 sequences; less than 7.5% were observed only once. About 14% of the sample comes from the top ten. Sequencing was carried out using PBMCs or a T cell subset sorted from them (not recorded which). The receptors originated from an adult woman who had mild COVID-19 (a few samples of this study predate the infection). The sample titles of this study are shuffled in the database, so cell type and time point are left out; the donor was told from shared clones.

This clonotype came up many times. This rearrangement joins TRBV7-2 to TRBJ2-3; 11 bases fit TRBD2. Germline V CDR1 and CDR2: SGHTA, FQGNSA. V trimming: 2 bases; J trimming: 6 bases; junction bases outside the gene matches: 7. The CDR3 runs 16 residues. This CDR3 is CASSLTSGSGGDTQYF. CDR3 bases: TGTGCCAGCAGCTTAACTAGCGGGAGTGGTGGGGATACGCAGTATTTT.

This clonotype was counted many times. The chain joins TRBV24-1 to TRBJ2-2; D is possibly TRBD1 (6 bases). The CDR3 spans 20 residues. CDR1 KGHDR and CDR2 SFDVKD come from the germline V gene. The V and J ends lost 2 bases and 0 bases respectively, with 21 bases between them. CDR3 nucleotides: TGTGCCACCAGTGATTCTAGAACTGGCAGGGGCCCTTCGAACACCGGGGAGCTGTTTTTT. Residues: CATSDSRTGRGPSNTGELFF.

V is TRBV7-9 and J is TRBJ1-2; 9 bases line up with TRBD1. Trimming cost V 7 bases and J 5 bases; bases outside gene matches: 20. The V gene's germline CDR1 is SEHNR and CDR2 FQNEAQ (reference sequence). This CDR3 region has 18 residues. As DNA, the CDR3 is TGTGCCAGCATCTCACGTACGATCACGGGACAGGGCCTATATGGCTACACCTTC. Protein sequence: CASISRTITGQGLYGYTF.

The table lists this clonotype with many counts. The rearrangement joins TRBV5-6 to TRBJ1-2; a weak D match, TRBD1 (6 bases). CDR1 and CDR2 from the germline V gene are SGHDT and YYEEEE. The CDR3 loop spans 15 amino acids. V was pared by 4 bases and J by 7 bases, with 20 bases between. The CDR3 DNA sequence: TGTGCCAGCAGCCGACTCAACAGGGCTACCATTGGCTACACCTTC. Translation gives CASSRLNRATIGYTF.

This clonotype was detected many times. CDR3 residues: CASSPRPTVYSLSYNEQFF. The CDR3, as DNA: TGCGCCAGCAGCCCTAGACCAACCGTTTATAGCTTATCCTACAATGAGCAGTTCTTC. The genes are TRBV5-1 and TRBJ2-1; D is unclear. Trimming removed 4 bases from V and 1 base from J, with 24 bases in between. Germline CDR1 reads SGHRS; CDR2 reads YFSETQ. The CDR3 spans 19 residues. The full variable domain, with the rest looked up from reference TRBV5-1 and TRBJ2-1, is KAGVTQTPRYLIKTRGQQVTLSCSPISGHRSVSWYQQTPGQGLQFLFEYFSETQRNKGNFPGRFSGRQFSNSRSEMNVSTLELGDSALYLCASSPRPTVYSLSYNEQFFGPGTRLTVL.

This clonotype came up many times. The chain recombines TRBV20-1 with TRBJ2-6; D not resolved. CDR3 length equals 16 residues. Trimming took 3 bases from V and 0 from J, leaving 12 bases between them. Germline V gives CDR1 DFQATT, CDR2 SNEGSKA (reference sequence). The CDR3 is CSASSASRSGANVLTF. The CDR3 bases are TGCAGTGCTAGTTCGGCCAGCCGCTCTGGGGCCAACGTCCTGACTTTC.

The chain couples TRBV4-1 to TRBJ2-7; weak D call: TRBD1 (5 bases). The germline CDR1 and CDR2 sequences are MGHRA and YSYEKL. V was clipped by 4 bases and J by 1 base, with 14 bases between them. This CDR3 contains 15 residues. The CDR3 DNA follows: TGCGCCAGCAGCCCCAGTCCCAAGGGGTCCTACGAGCAGTACTTC. This translates into CASSPSPKGSYEQYF.

This clonotype was seen many times. The chain is built from TRBV20-1 and TRBJ2-7; D unclear. Germline CDR1 DFQATT, CDR2 SNEGSKA (reference sequence). There are 14 residues in the CDR3. Trimming stripped 5 bases from V and 2 bases from J, with 16 bases between. This CDR3 is CSALPLRGAYEQYF. CDR3 in DNA: TGCAGTGCTCTCCCCCTTCGAGGAGCCTACGAGCAGTACTTC.

By share of the sample, this clonotype is medium-sized (0.01 to 0.1%). The chain uses TRBV20-1 and TRBJ2-5; D uncertain. CDR1 is DFQATT and CDR2 is SNEGSKA in the germline V gene (reference sequence). The CDR3 contains 14 residues. Between the trimmed V and J ends, which lost 3 bases and 4 bases, there was a span of 15 bases. The CDR3, as DNA: TGCAGTGCTAGGTTCGGCCAAGGACGAGAGACCCAGTACTTC. Amino acid sequence: CSARFGQGRETQYF.

This clonotype was picked up many times. The J gene is TRBJ2-1, the V gene TRBV6-6, with 9 bases fitting TRBD2. The CDR3 loop spans 14 amino acids. The V gene end was trimmed by 4 bases and the J gene end by 7 bases; junction bases not matched to a gene: 5. CDR1 and CDR2 (germline): MNHNY, SVGAGI (reference sequence). The CDR3 DNA reads as TGTGCCAGCAGTTCGGGACTAGCCAGGAATGAGCAGTTCTTC. Its translation is CASSSGLARNEQFF.

The chain combines TRBV27 with TRBJ2-3; TRBD2 agrees at 8 bases. This CDR3 region has 17 residues. The trim removed 4 bases at V and 3 bases at J, leaving 12 bases unmatched. Per the germline V gene, CDR1 is MNHEY and CDR2 is SMNVEV (reference sequence). The CDR3 DNA follows: TGTGCCAGCAGTTCCTTACCCAGCGGGAGAGGGACAGATACGCAGTATTTT. Residues: CASSSLPSGRGTDTQYF.

This clonotype came up a few times. This sequence joins TRBV5-5 and TRBJ1-5, with TRBD1 identical over 10 bases. This CDR3 comprises 15 residues. V gave up 3 bases and J gave up 4 bases; unmatched junction bases: 4. The germline gives CDR1 SGHKS, CDR2 YYEKEE (reference sequence). In nucleotides, the CDR3 is TGTGCCAGCAGCTGGGGACAGGGGCCTAATCAGCCCCAGCATTTT. Translated: CASSWGQGPNQPQHF.

This clonotype was seen ten or more times. Here the CDR3 DNA reads TGTGCCAGCAGCTTAGTTGAGGGTGGCTATGGCTACACCTTC. Amino acids: CASSLVEGGYGYTF. The J gene is TRBJ1-2, the V gene TRBV7-2; D is ambiguous. Germline CDR1 and CDR2: SGHTA and FQGNSA. The ends were cut back, 1 base at V and 4 bases at J, with 10 bases in the middle. The CDR3 spans 14 residues.

The V gene is TRBV2, the J gene TRBJ1-4; D call uncertain. The germline CDR1 and CDR2 sequences are SNHLY and FYNNEI. The CDR3 runs 16 residues. Trimming removed 6 bases from V and 7 bases from J, with 21 bases in between. The CDR3 is CASSPGDVARSEKLFF. The DNA of the CDR3 is TGTGCCAGCAGCCCCGGGGATGTTGCTAGGAGTGAAAAACTGTTTTTT.

The sample holds many counts of this clonotype. This chain uses TRBV12-3 or TRBV12-4 with TRBJ2-1; no clear D gene. The CDR3 covers 11 residues. V was shortened by 3 bases and J by 8 bases, with 5 bases between the two germline ends. The CDR3 region is CASSFDYEQFF. The CDR3 DNA is TGTGCCAGCAGTTTTGATTATGAGCAGTTCTTC.

This clonotype was seen ten or more times. V usage is TRBV10-3 and J usage is TRBJ2-7; no clear D gene. Germline V gives CDR1 ENHRY, CDR2 SYGVKD. This CDR3 region has 11 residues. Trimming cost V 4 bases and J 5 bases, with 6 bases left between them. The CDR3 protein is CAISVTNEQYF. The DNA for the CDR3 is TGTGCCATCAGTGTGACAAACGAGCAGTACTTC.

This clonotype was picked up a small number of times. The V gene is TRBV27, the J gene TRBJ1-5; 8 positions agree with TRBD1. Germline loops: CDR1 MNHEY, CDR2 SMNVEV (reference sequence). The CDR3 is 13 amino acids. V lost 6 bases to trimming and J lost 5 bases; unmatched junction nucleotides: 3. The CDR3 spells CASREQGDQPQHF. DNA for the CDR3: TGTGCCAGCAGAGAACAGGGGGATCAGCCCCAGCATTTT.

This clonotype was picked up many times. V and J are TRBV12-3 or TRBV12-4 and TRBJ2-2; no clear D gene. This CDR3 region has 12 residues. V shed 5 bases and J shed 3 bases, with 4 bases lying between them. CDR3 nucleotides: TGTGCCAGCAGTCACTACACCGGGGAGCTGTTTTTT. Translation: CASSHYTGELFF.

This clonotype occurred many times. The J gene is TRBJ2-3, the V gene TRBV7-2; D is perhaps TRBD2 (5 bases). The CDR3 loop spans 15 amino acids. CDR1 is SGHTA, CDR2 FQGNSA, per germline. Trimming removed 2 bases at V and 0 bases at J, with 9 bases between. The CDR3 region is CASSLKDSSTDTQYF. The CDR3 region has the DNA TGTGCCAGCAGCTTAAAGGACTCTAGCACAGATACGCAGTATTTT. Based on the CDR3 plus reference TRBV7-2 and TRBJ2-3, the full variable domain is GAGVSQSPSNKVTEKGKDVELRCDPISGHTALYWYRQSLGQGLEFLIYFQGNSAPDKSGLPSDRFSAERTGGSVSTLTIQRTQQEDSAVYLCASSLKDSSTDTQYFGPGTRLTVL.

The rearrangement joins TRBV29-1 to TRBJ1-1; 8 positions match TRBD1. Germline V CDR1 and CDR2: SQVTM, ANQGSEA. Unmatched junction bases numbered 10, after V lost 0 bases and J lost 10 bases. This CDR3 spans 14 amino acids. The CDR3, as DNA: TGCAGCGTTGAAGAAAGGGACAGGAGGCATGGAGCTTTCTTT. This encodes CSVEERDRRHGAFF.

This clonotype has a count of ten or more. The genes are TRBV14 and TRBJ2-7; D remains ambiguous. V lost 2 bases and J lost 1, with 9 bases in between. Germline loops: CDR1 SGHDN, CDR2 FVKESK. The CDR3 runs 14 residues. In DNA, the CDR3 is TGTGCCAGCAGCCAACTGTACAGTTCCTACGAGCAGTACTTC. Protein: CASSQLYSSYEQYF.

There are a few counts of this clonotype. The rearrangement links TRBV7-2 to TRBJ2-5; no clear D gene. The CDR3 is 13 amino acids. Per germline, CDR1 SGHTA and CDR2 FQGNSA. V was pared by 0 bases and J by 5 bases, with 7 bases between. The CDR3 here is CASSLAIRETQYF. The CDR3 DNA follows: TGTGCCAGCAGCTTAGCTATCCGGGAGACCCAGTACTTC.

In this sample, this clonotype turned up many times. A read error may produce the germline difference seen at one junction end. The chain is built from TRBV6-1 and TRBJ1-5, with 8 bases that match TRBD1. Germline CDR1 MNHNS, CDR2 SASEGT. There are 13 residues in the CDR3. CDR3 sequence: CASSEIPGQAPSF. Here the CDR3 DNA reads TGTGCCAGCAGTGAAATCCCGGGACAGGCCCCGTCCTTT.

This clonotype was recorded many times. This chain joins TRBV7-3 and TRBJ1-1; tentative D call: TRBD1 (5 bases). The ends were cut back, 0 bases at V and 3 bases at J, with 14 bases in the middle. Germline assignment: CDR1 SGHTA and CDR2 FQGTGA. There are 16 residues in the CDR3. CDR3 in DNA: TGTGCCAGCAGCTTAACGAGGCTGGGGCCGGACACTGAAGCTTTCTTT. It specifies CASSLTRLGPDTEAFF.

This clonotype came up many times. The CDR3 DNA reads as TGTGCCAGCAGCCCGGGAGGATCCTATAGCAATCAGCCCCAGCATTTT. Residues: CASSPGGSYSNQPQHF. This chain links TRBV5-6 with TRBJ1-5, with unresolved D. V was trimmed by 4 bases and J by 0 bases, leaving 14 bases between them. Germline V gene lookup returns CDR1 SGHDT and CDR2 YYEEEE. CDR3 length: 16 amino acids.

The table lists this clonotype with many counts. The genes are TRBV29-1 and TRBJ1-1, with D unresolved. The length of the CDR3 is 12 residues. The ends were cut back, 7 bases at V and 4 bases at J, with 13 bases in the middle. Germline V gene data show CDR1 as SQVTM and CDR2 as ANQGSEA. CDR3 nucleotides: TGCAGCGCCCTCCCGGTGGGCACTGAAGCTTTCTTT. It specifies CSALPVGTEAFF.

This chain joins TRBV18 and TRBJ1-2; D call uncertain. CDR3 size: 13 residues. V was clipped by 6 bases and J by 6 bases, with 14 bases between them. The germline CDR1 and CDR2 sequences are KGHSH and LQKENI. Written as DNA, the CDR3 is TGTGCCAGCTCGCCCGTCCCTTATGATGGCTACACCTTC. Encoded protein: CASSPVPYDGYTF. Variable domain in full (rest from reference TRBV18 and TRBJ1-2): NAGVMQNPRHLVRRRGQEARLRCSPMKGHSHVYWYRQLPEEGLKFMVYLQKENIIDESGMPKERFSAEFPKEGPSILRIQQVVRGDSAAYFCASSPVPYDGYTFGSGTRLTVV.

This clonotype was observed many times. This chain joins TRBV3-1 and TRBJ2-5; no definite D call. CDR3 length: 12 residues. The V end was cut by 4 bases, the J end by 5 bases, with 8 bases between. CDR1 and CDR2 (germline): LGHDT, YNNKEL (reference sequence). CDR3 region: CASSLRPETQYF. The CDR3 DNA reads TGTGCCAGCAGCCTCCGACCGGAGACCCAGTACTTC.

This clonotype was found many times. The chain carries TRBV5-1 and TRBJ1-1; 7 bases map to TRBD1. This CDR3 spans 16 amino acids. Trimming at V came to 4 bases and at J to 1 base, leaving 10 bases not matched to a gene. Germline V gene data show CDR1 as SGHRS and CDR2 as YFSETQ. The chain's CDR3 is CASSIDRALRNTEAFF. The CDR3 DNA follows: TGCGCCAGCAGCATAGACAGGGCTTTAAGGAACACTGAAGCTTTCTTT.